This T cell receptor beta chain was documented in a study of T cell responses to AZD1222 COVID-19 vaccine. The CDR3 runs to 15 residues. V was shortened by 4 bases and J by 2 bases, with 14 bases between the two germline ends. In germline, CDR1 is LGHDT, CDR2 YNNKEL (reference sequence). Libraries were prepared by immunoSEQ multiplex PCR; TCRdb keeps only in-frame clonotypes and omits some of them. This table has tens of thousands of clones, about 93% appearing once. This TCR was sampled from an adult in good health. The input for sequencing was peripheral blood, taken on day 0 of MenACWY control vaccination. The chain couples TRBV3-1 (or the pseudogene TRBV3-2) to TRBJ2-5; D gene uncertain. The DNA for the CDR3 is TGTGCCAGCAGCCCCCTCCTCCTGGGGCAAGAGACCCAGTACTTC. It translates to CASSPLLLGQETQYF.